Listed here are 10 T cell receptor beta chains from one sample, sequenced in a study of cytomegalovirus exposure and HLA in healthy donors. Data came from immunoSEQ multiplex PCR; TCRdb stores just in-frame clones and leaves some out. The sample contains more than 95,000 clones, roughly 89% of which appear only once. The specimen was PBMCs. All receptors derive from a woman under 30 in good health and CMV-seronegative.

The J gene is TRBJ2-7, the V gene TRBV20-1, with D perhaps matching TRBD2 (5 bases). CDR3 size: 11 residues. The V and J ends lost 0 bases and 6 bases respectively, with 6 bases between them. The germline V gene encodes CDR1 DFQATT and CDR2 SNEGSKA (reference sequence). The CDR3 protein is CSARERVEQYF. DNA for the CDR3: TGCAGTGCTAGAGAGAGGGTCGAGCAGTACTTC.

J is TRBJ1-5 and V is TRBV12-5; D not resolved. V lost 6 bases and J lost 2, with 8 bases in between. The CDR3 length is 13 residues. The V gene's germline CDR1 is LGHNT and CDR2 FRNRAP. CDR3 loop: CASGEQGNQPQHF. CDR3 sequence (DNA): TGTGCTAGTGGCGAGCAGGGCAATCAGCCCCAGCATTTT.

The rearrangement links TRBV5-4 to TRBJ1-2; the D is unclear. This CDR3 contains 13 residues. With 5 bases removed from V and 6 bases from J, the gap between germline ends came to 14 bases. Germline loops: CDR1 SGHNT, CDR2 YYREEE (reference sequence). The CDR3: CASRTPFGDGYTF. The CDR3 DNA reads as TGTGCCAGCAGGACGCCGTTCGGGGATGGCTACACCTTC.

The chain employs TRBV27 and TRBJ2-5, with 9 bases identical to TRBD2. There are 17 residues in the CDR3. The V gene's germline CDR1 is MNHEY and CDR2 SMNVEV (reference sequence). V lost 2 bases and J lost 3; bases outside the gene matches: 10. For the CDR3, the DNA is TGTGCCAGCAGTTTACTTACTAGCGGGCTTTCGAAAGAGACCCAGTACTTC. It specifies CASSLLTSGLSKETQYF.

This rearrangement joins TRBV7-3 to TRBJ2-1, with TRBD1 as a possible D gene (5 bases). Germline CDR1 and CDR2: SGHTA and FQGTGA. V was clipped by 0 bases and J by 7 bases, with 13 bases between them. This CDR3 is 15 amino acids long. In DNA, the CDR3 is TGTGCCAGCAGCTTAACGTCCGAGACAGCTAATGAGCAGTTCTTC. This translates into CASSLTSETANEQFF.

Only a few counts were recorded for this clone. The V gene is TRBV7-8, the J gene TRBJ1-1, with TRBD1 as a possible D gene (5 bases). Germline V lookup: CDR1 SGHVS, CDR2 FQNEAQ. The CDR3 runs 14 residues. V lost 5 bases, J lost 1 base, and 11 bases lay in between. Here the CDR3 DNA reads TGTGCCAGCAGCGAAATGGGGGGGAACACTGAAGCTTTCTTT. This translates into CASSEMGGNTEAFF.

This chain connects TRBV6-5 to TRBJ2-7, with TRBD2 identical over 7 bases. The V segment lost 8 bases and the J segment 2 bases; nucleotides outside the gene matches: 6. The CDR3 covers 13 residues. Looked up from germline, CDR1 is MNHEY and CDR2 is SVGAGI. The CDR3 DNA follows: TGTGCCAGCCTAGGACTAGATACCTACGAGCAGTACTTC. It yields the protein CASLGLDTYEQYF.

The V gene is TRBV19, the J gene TRBJ1-2; the D is unclear. This CDR3 region has 14 residues. Trimming removed 6 bases from V and 5 bases from J, with 16 bases in between. CDR1 is LNHDA and CDR2 is SQIVND in the germline V gene (reference sequence). CDR3 sequence: CASRPGSGVYGYTF. CDR3 nucleotide sequence: TGTGCCAGTAGGCCGGGATCTGGGGTTTATGGCTACACCTTC.

The chain is built from TRBV19 and TRBJ2-1; 8 bases agree with TRBD1. The V gene's germline CDR1 is LNHDA and CDR2 SQIVND (reference sequence). The CDR3 runs 14 residues. The junction had 9 bases not matched to a gene; V was cut back by 5 bases and J by 9 bases. CDR3 residues: CASSPRTGLREQFF. The CDR3 bases are TGTGCCAGTAGTCCCCGGACAGGGTTGCGTGAGCAGTTCTTC.

This clone has just one count. The CDR3 loop is CASSHLDRGNTEAFF. As DNA, the CDR3 is TGTGCCAGCAGCCATCTCGACAGGGGGAACACTGAAGCTTTCTTT. The V gene is TRBV6-5, the J gene TRBJ1-1; TRBD1 agrees at 8 bases. Germline CDR1 is MNHEY and CDR2 is SVGAGI. V lost 6 bases and J lost 1; bases outside the gene matches: 7. The CDR3 is 15 residues long.